The next 15 T cell receptor beta chains were all read from a single sample in a study of cytomegalovirus exposure and HLA in healthy donors. The PCR had 60 Vbeta and 13 Jbeta primers. TCRdb keeps only in-frame clones here, not all; method: immunoSEQ multiplex PCR. The sample contains about 77,000 clones, roughly 78% of which appear only once. Sequences were obtained from PBMCs. The source is a man aged 35-49 years in good health and CMV-seronegative.

This rearrangement joins TRBV6-5 to TRBJ2-5; 7 nucleotides agree with TRBD2. J gave up 4 bases and V 4 bases, and 6 bases lay outside the gene matches. This CDR3 spans 14 amino acids. Germline CDR1 and CDR2: MNHEY and SVGAGI. The CDR3 bases are TGTGCCAGCAGTTGGGGGGGGAGAAGAGAGACCCAGTACTTC. Translation: CASSWGGRRETQYF.

The chain recombines TRBV7-6 with TRBJ2-3, with TRBD2 matching over 9 bases. The germline V gene encodes CDR1 SGHVS and CDR2 FNYEAQ. V shed 3 bases, J shed 10 bases, and the junction held 2 bases outside the gene matches. This CDR3 contains 12 residues. CDR3 amino acids: CASSLGLASQYF. In DNA, the CDR3 is TGTGCCAGCAGCTTGGGACTAGCATCGCAGTATTTT.

This clone was found a few times. This chain uses TRBV5-1 with TRBJ1-4; tentatively, D is TRBD1 (5 bases). Germline-derived CDR1 and CDR2 are SGHRS and YFSETQ. The CDR3 runs 17 residues. V lost 0 bases, J lost 6 bases, and 18 bases lay in between. The CDR3 nucleotides are TGCGCCAGCAGCTTGGGCGGGACTCGCAAAGGGGATGAAAAACTGTTTTTT. As protein: CASSLGGTRKGDEKLFF.

This clone has a handful of counts. The chain recombines TRBV29-1 with TRBJ2-7; D perhaps matches TRBD1 (6 bases). V was trimmed by 2 bases and J by 4 bases, leaving 12 bases between them. The CDR3 consists of 13 residues. The germline gives CDR1 SQVTM, CDR2 ANQGSEA. CDR3 sequence reads: CSVERQGQYEQYF. In nucleotides, the CDR3 is TGCAGCGTTGAACGGCAGGGGCAATACGAGCAGTACTTC.

This clone was seen a handful of times. The rearrangement joins TRBV5-1 to TRBJ2-7; 8 nucleotides line up with TRBD2. Looked up from germline, CDR1 is SGHRS and CDR2 is YFSETQ. The length of the CDR3 is 15 residues. The V gene end was trimmed by 6 bases and the J gene end by 3 bases; junction bases not matched to a gene: 11. CDR3 sequence reads: CASTKGGLAGYEQYF. The CDR3 nucleotides read TGCGCCAGCACCAAGGGCGGGCTAGCGGGCTACGAGCAGTACTTC.

The chain combines TRBV30 with TRBJ1-2, with D maybe TRBD1 (6 bases). Germline loops: CDR1 GTSNPN, CDR2 SVGIG (reference sequence). The CDR3 contains 13 residues. Trimming left V 0 bases short and J 5 bases short, with 10 bases between. CDR3 DNA sequence: TGTGCCTGGAGTGTCGGACAGATATATGGCTACACCTTC. Residues: CAWSVGQIYGYTF.

The rearrangement joins TRBV29-1 to TRBJ2-5; TRBD2 matches 9 bases. Trimming removed 3 bases from V and 11 bases from J; junction bases left unmatched: 10. The CDR3 totals 13 residues. From germline, CDR1 is SQVTM and CDR2 ANQGSEA. CDR3 DNA: TGCAGCGTTGATATGGCGGGAGGGCCTGTGCAGTACTTC. It encodes CSVDMAGGPVQYF.

This clone was detected only once. This chain connects TRBV28 to TRBJ2-1, with 10 bases that match TRBD1. Germline V gene sequence: CDR1 MDHEN, CDR2 SYDVKM. V gave up 5 bases and J gave up 2 bases; unmatched junction bases: 3. CDR3 length: 15 amino acids. The CDR3 DNA follows: TGTGCCAGCAGTCCGACAGGGGGCGCCTACAATGAGCAGTTCTTC. This sequence encodes CASSPTGGAYNEQFF.

The genes are TRBV6-6 and TRBJ2-2, with D hard to call. V lost 4 bases, J lost 2 bases, and 5 bases lay in between. The CDR3 loop spans 13 amino acids. Germline CDR1 reads MNHNY; CDR2 reads SVGAGI (reference sequence). Here the CDR3 reads CASSFLNTGELFF. Here the CDR3 DNA reads TGTGCCAGCAGTTTCCTTAACACCGGGGAGCTGTTTTTT.

The chain employs TRBV18 and TRBJ1-1; no firm D call. Germline V lookup: CDR1 KGHSH, CDR2 LQKENI. The CDR3 has 18 amino acids. V was clipped by 2 bases and J by 0 bases, with 19 bases between them. CDR3 bases: TGTGCCAGCTCACCAATTCGCACCTCAAACATAATGAACACTGAAGCTTTCTTT. Translated, it gives CASSPIRTSNIMNTEAFF.

This clone was seen only a few times. The V call is TRBV25-1, the J call TRBJ2-2; 12 bases match TRBD2. Losses at the gene ends were 4 bases for V and 5 bases for J; bases not matched to a gene: 8. CDR1 is MGHDK and CDR2 is SYGVNS in the germline V gene. CDR3 size: 17 residues. CDR3 in amino acids: CASSVRLAGVGTGELFF. The CDR3, as DNA: TGTGCCAGCAGTGTTAGACTAGCGGGAGTAGGAACCGGGGAGCTGTTTTTT.

The chain is built from TRBV29-1 and TRBJ1-1; D unclear. The CDR3 spans 13 residues. CDR1 SQVTM and CDR2 ANQGSEA come from the germline V gene. V lost 1 base and J 1 base, leaving 7 bases between the germline ends. CDR3 protein: CSVEAAGNTEAFF. Written as DNA, the CDR3 is TGCAGCGTTGAAGCGGCGGGGAACACTGAAGCTTTCTTT.

This chain connects TRBV29-1 to TRBJ2-1; TRBD2 aligns across 7 bases. V trimming: 0 bases; J trimming: 0 bases; junction bases outside the gene matches: 5. The CDR3 consists of 16 residues. In germline, CDR1 is SQVTM, CDR2 ANQGSEA. The CDR3 protein is CSVEDWEGSSYNEQFF. The CDR3 DNA follows: TGCAGCGTTGAAGATTGGGAGGGCAGCTCCTACAATGAGCAGTTCTTC.

The CDR3 here is CASSTGTGTFDTQYF. In DNA form, the CDR3 reads TGTGCCAGTAGTACCGGGACAGGTACTTTTGATACGCAGTATTTT. This chain connects TRBV19 to TRBJ2-3, with 8 bases lining up with TRBD1. Germline V gene sequence: CDR1 LNHDA, CDR2 SQIVND (reference sequence). The CDR3 runs to 15 residues. V was pared by 4 bases and J by 6 bases, with 9 bases of the junction left unmatched.

This clone has only one observation. The V call is TRBV7-9, the J call TRBJ2-5; TRBD1 matches at 7 bases. The last part of the DNA fits TRBJ2-7 better; the J call may be wrong. The CDR3 contains 13 residues. CDR1 SEHNR and CDR2 FQNEAQ come from the germline V gene (reference sequence). In DNA, the CDR3 is TGTGCCAGCAGCTTAAGAGGGGGCAACGAGCAGTACTTC. This encodes CASSLRGGNEQYF.